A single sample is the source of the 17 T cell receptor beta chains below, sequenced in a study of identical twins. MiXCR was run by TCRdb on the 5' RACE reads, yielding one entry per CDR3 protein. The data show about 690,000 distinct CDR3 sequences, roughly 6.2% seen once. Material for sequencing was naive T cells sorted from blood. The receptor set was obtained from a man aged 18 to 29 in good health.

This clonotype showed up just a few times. For the CDR3, the DNA is TGCAGTGCCCTGGAATTAGGGTCGGCCACCGGGGAGCTGTTTTTT. This codes for CSALELGSATGELFF. V usage is TRBV20-1 and J usage is TRBJ2-2, with no clear D. Trimming removed 6 bases at V and 4 bases at J, with 18 bases between. The CDR3 totals 15 residues. Germline CDR1 is DFQATT and CDR2 is SNEGSKA (reference sequence).

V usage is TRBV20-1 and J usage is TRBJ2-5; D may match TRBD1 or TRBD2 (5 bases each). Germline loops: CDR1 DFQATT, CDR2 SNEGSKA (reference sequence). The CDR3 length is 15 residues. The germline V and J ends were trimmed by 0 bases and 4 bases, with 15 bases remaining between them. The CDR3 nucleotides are TGCAGTGCTAGAGATCTCGAGGGGACGGGAGAGACCCAGTACTTC. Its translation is CSARDLEGTGETQYF.

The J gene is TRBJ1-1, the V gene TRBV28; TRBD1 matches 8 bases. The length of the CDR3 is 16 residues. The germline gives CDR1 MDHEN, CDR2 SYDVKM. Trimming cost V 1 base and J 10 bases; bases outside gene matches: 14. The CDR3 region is CASSLSGGWVFFGAFF. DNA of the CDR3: TGTGCCAGCAGTTTATCAGGGGGCTGGGTATTTTTTGGAGCTTTCTTT.

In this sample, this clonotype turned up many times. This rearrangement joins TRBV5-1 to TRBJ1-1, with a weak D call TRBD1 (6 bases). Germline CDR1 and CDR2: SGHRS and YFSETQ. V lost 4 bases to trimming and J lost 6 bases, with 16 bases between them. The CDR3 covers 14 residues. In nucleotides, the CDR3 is TGCGCCAGCAGCCGAACTACAGGGATGGCTGAAGCTTTCTTT. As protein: CASSRTTGMAEAFF.

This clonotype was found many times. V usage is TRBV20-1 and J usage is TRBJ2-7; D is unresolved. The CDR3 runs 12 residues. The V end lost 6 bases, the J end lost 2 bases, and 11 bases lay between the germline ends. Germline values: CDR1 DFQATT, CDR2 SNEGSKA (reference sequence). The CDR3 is CSAHLGPYEQYF. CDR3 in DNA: TGCAGTGCCCACCTAGGGCCCTACGAGCAGTACTTC.

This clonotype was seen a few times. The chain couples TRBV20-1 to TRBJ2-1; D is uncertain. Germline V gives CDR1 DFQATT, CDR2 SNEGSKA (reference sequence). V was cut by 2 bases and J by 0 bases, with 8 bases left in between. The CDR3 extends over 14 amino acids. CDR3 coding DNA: TGCAGTGCTAGACCCGAGAGCTCCTACAATGAGCAGTTCTTC. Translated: CSARPESSYNEQFF.

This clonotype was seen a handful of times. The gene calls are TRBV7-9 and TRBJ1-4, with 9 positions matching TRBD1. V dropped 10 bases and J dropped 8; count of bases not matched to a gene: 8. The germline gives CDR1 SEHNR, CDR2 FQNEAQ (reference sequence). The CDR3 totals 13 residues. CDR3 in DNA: TGTGCCACTGCGGACAGGGGAGGGGAAAAACTGTTTTTT. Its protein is CATADRGGEKLFF.

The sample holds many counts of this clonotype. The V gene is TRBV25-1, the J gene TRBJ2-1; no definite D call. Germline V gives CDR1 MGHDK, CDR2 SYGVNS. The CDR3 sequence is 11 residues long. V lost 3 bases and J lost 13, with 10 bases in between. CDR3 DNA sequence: TGTGCCAGCAGTGATGTGCTTTTACAGTTCTTC. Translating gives CASSDVLLQFF.

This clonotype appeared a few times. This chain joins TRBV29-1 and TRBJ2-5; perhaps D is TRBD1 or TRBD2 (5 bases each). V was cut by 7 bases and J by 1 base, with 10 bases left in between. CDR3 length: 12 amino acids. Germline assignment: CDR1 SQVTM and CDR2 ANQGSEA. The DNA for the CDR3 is TGCAGCGGGGGGATGGCCCAAGAGACCCAGTACTTC. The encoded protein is CSGGMAQETQYF.

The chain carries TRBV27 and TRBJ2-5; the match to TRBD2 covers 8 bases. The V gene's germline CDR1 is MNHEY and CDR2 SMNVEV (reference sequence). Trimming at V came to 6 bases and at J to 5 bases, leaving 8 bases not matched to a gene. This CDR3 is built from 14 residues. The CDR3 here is CASSPAGVDETQYF. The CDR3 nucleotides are TGTGCCAGCAGCCCAGCGGGAGTCGATGAGACCCAGTACTTC.

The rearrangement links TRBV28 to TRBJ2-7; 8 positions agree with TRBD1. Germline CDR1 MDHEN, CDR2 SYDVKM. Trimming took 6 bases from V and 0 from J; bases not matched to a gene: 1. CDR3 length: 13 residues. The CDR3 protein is CASRQGVSYEQYF. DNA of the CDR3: TGTGCCAGCAGACAGGGGGTCTCCTACGAGCAGTACTTC.

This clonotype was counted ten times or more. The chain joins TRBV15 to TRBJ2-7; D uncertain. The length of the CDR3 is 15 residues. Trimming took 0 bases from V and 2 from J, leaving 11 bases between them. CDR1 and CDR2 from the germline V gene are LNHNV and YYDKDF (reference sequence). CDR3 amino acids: CATSRDLDPTYEQYF. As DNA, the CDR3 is TGTGCCACCAGCAGAGATCTGGACCCAACCTACGAGCAGTACTTC. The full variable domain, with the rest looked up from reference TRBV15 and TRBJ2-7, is DAMVIQNPRYQVTQFGKPVTLSCSQTLNHNVMYWYQQKSSQAPKLLFHYYDKDFNNEADTPDNFQSRRPNTSFCFLDIRSPGLGDTAMYLCATSRDLDPTYEQYFGPGTRLTVT.

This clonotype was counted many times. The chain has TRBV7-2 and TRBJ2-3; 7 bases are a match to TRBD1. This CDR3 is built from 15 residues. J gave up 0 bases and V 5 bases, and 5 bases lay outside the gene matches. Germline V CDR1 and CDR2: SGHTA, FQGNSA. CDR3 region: CASSVGTASTDTQYF. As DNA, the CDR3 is TGTGCCAGCAGCGTCGGGACAGCTAGCACAGATACGCAGTATTTT. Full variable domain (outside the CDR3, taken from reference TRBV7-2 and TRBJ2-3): GAGVSQSPSNKVTEKGKDVELRCDPISGHTALYWYRQSLGQGLEFLIYFQGNSAPDKSGLPSDRFSAERTGGSVSTLTIQRTQQEDSAVYLCASSVGTASTDTQYFGPGTRLTVL.

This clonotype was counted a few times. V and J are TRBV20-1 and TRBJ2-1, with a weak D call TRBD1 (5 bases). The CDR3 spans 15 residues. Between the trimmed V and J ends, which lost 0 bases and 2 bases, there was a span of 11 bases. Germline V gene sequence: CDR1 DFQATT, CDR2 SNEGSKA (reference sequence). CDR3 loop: CSARDGRGPYNEQFF. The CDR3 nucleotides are TGCAGTGCTAGAGATGGAAGGGGTCCCTACAATGAGCAGTTCTTC.

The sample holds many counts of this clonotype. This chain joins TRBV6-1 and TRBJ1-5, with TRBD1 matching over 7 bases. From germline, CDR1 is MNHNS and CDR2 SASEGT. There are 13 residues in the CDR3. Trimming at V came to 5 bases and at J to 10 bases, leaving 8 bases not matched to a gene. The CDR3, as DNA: TGTGCCAGCAGTCAACAGGGGTTGAACCCCCAGCATTTT. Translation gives CASSQQGLNPQHF.

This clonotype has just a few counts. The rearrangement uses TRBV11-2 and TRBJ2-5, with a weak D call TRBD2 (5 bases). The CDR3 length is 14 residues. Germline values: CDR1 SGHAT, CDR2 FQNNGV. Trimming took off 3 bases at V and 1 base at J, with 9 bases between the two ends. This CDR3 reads CASSLDWLQETQYF. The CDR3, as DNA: TGTGCCAGCAGCTTGGACTGGCTCCAAGAGACCCAGTACTTC. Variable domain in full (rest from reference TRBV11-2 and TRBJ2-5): EAGVAQSPRYKIIEKRQSVAFWCNPISGHATLYWYQQILGQGPKLLIQFQNNGVVDDSQLPKDRFSAERLKGVDSTLKIQPAKLEDSAVYLCASSLDWLQETQYFGPGTRLLVL.

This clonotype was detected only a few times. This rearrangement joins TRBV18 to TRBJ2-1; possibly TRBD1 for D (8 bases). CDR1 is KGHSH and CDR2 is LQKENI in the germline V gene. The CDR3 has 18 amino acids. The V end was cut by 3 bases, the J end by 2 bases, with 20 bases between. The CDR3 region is CASSPAGGAAGAYNEQFF. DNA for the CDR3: TGTGCCAGCTCACCTGCAGGGGGCGCGGCGGGAGCCTACAATGAGCAGTTCTTC.